These T cell receptor beta chains were read from a single sample in a study of blood T cell repertoires in COVID-19. Libraries were prepared by immunoSEQ multiplex PCR; TCRdb keeps only in-frame clonotypes and omits some of them. Altogether fewer than 300,000 clones are present, 85% being singletons, with the ten largest covering 5% to 6.5%. Sequencing was done on a sample of peripheral blood. Receptor source: a man in his fifties or sixties with active or convalescent COVID-19. Both conserved end residues are trimmed from each CDR3.

V gene: TRBV7-2; CDR3 protein: ASSPPVWDRGANEQY
V gene: TRBV30; CDR3 protein: AWNGQGGHEQY
V gene: TRBV18; CDR3 protein: ASSPSGTDIMGANVLT
V gene: TRBV28; CDR3 protein: ASSSPPGGELSYEQY
V gene: TRBV2; CDR3 protein: ASSDLGGSEQF
V gene: TRBV28; CDR3 protein: ASSSGTVNTGELF
V gene: TRBV7-8; CDR3 protein: ASSFRGGLYNEQF
V gene: TRBV29-1; CDR3 protein: SVDRTGGQEF
V gene: TRBV7-3; CDR3 protein: ASSFGGVNEQF
V gene: TRBV3-1/TRBV3-2; CDR3 protein: ATQRVEAGSTGELF
V gene: TRBV5-4; CDR3 protein: ASSSRDRIKDTQY
V gene: TRBV2; CDR3 protein: ASTWTGGYPFSYEQY
V gene: TRBV2; CDR3 protein: ASSLPGTGNTIY
V gene: TRBV6-2/TRBV6-3; CDR3 protein: ASSNIPGLAGGSYEQY
V gene: TRBV7-9; CDR3 protein: ASTYPGSRTETQY
V gene: TRBV7-9; CDR3 protein: ASGQTTGGPYEQY
V gene: TRBV3-1/TRBV3-2; CDR3 protein: ASSQRGTGGYT
V gene: TRBV1; CDR3 protein: TSSQDRRESSYNEQF
V gene: TRBV5-4; CDR3 protein: ASSLGGQGTQETQY
V gene: TRBV5-1; CDR3 protein: ASSFPEGGHNEQF
V gene: TRBV5-1; CDR3 protein: ASSFQGSTEAF
V gene: TRBV7-9; CDR3 protein: ATNPTGQPRLHTEAF
V gene: TRBV12-5; CDR3 protein: ASGLAPTIHEQF
V gene: TRBV30; CDR3 protein: AWSGGSGELF
V gene: TRBV19; CDR3 protein: ASTNDRATYGYT
V gene: TRBV10-3; CDR3 protein: AGAGTRNNEQF